This T cell receptor (beta chain) was identified in a study of shared clonotypes between healthy human individuals. Measured with immunoSEQ multiplex PCR; TCRdb has only the in-frame clones, and not every one. Of about 1,900,000 clones in the sample, roughly 94% are singletons; the top ten hold around 1%. The naive CD8 population came from CD45RO-negative cells selected for CCR7, without terminally differentiated effector memory CD45RA+ cells. The V gene's germline CDR1 is SGHVS and CDR2 FNYEAQ. The V end lost 4 bases, the J end lost 1 base, and 14 bases lay between the germline ends. This CDR3 comprises 15 residues.

The specimen sequenced was naive CD8+ T cells sorted from blood. The chain is built from TRBV7-6 and TRBJ2-7, with D perhaps TRBD1 (6 bases). The receptor was derived from a man aged 18-30 years in good health. CDR3 DNA sequence: TGTGCCAGCAGCTCCGATCTGACAGGTTCCTACGAGCAGTACTTC. Its translation is CASSSDLTGSYEQYF.